This is a list of T cell receptor beta chains from one sample in a study of CD8+CD57+ T cells in acquired aplastic anemia. MiXCR was run by TCRdb on the reads, yielding one entry per CDR3 protein. In the table there are hundreds of thousands of distinct CDR3 sequences, about 70% of which are singletons. Material: sorted CD4+, CD8+, or CD8+CD57+ T cells (not recorded which) from PBMCs. The origin of the receptors is a human donor in good health, serving as a control. Both conserved end residues are part of each CDR3. A D gene is named only where the DNA matches it firmly. The size of a clone is reported for some rows only, either as once, few or many, or as a class for expanded clones.

CDR3 protein: CASGLAGRQPQHF
CDR3 DNA: TGTGCTAGCGGTTTGGCCGGCCGGCAGCCCCAGCATTTT
J gene: TRBJ1-5
clone size: -
D gene: -
V gene: TRBV5-8

CDR3 protein: CASSFDREVQKLFF
CDR3 DNA: TGCGCCAGCAGCTTCGACAGGGAAGTACAAAAACTGTTTTTT
J gene: TRBJ1-4
clone size: -
D gene: TRBD1
V gene: TRBV5-1

CDR3 protein: CASSFVATNEKMQYF
CDR3 DNA: TGTGCCAGCAGCTTCGTAGCAACTAACGAAAAAATGCAGTATTTT
J gene: TRBJ2-3
clone size: -
D gene: -
V gene: TRBV9

CDR3 protein: CASSQEGLAGESYEQYF
CDR3 DNA: TGCGCCAGCAGCCAAGAAGGACTAGCGGGGGAGTCCTACGAGCAGTACTTC
J gene: TRBJ2-7
clone size: many
D gene: TRBD2
V gene: TRBV4-1

CDR3 protein: CASSQVSWGTEAFF
CDR3 DNA: TGCGCCAGCAGCCAAGTTTCATGGGGCACTGAAGCTTTCTTT
J gene: TRBJ1-1
clone size: many
D gene: -
V gene: TRBV4-3

CDR3 protein: CASSPEPGQGYNEQFF
CDR3 DNA: TGTGCCAGCAGCCCGGAACCGGGACAGGGGTACAATGAGCAGTTCTTC
J gene: TRBJ2-1
clone size: -
D gene: TRBD1
V gene: TRBV7-8

CDR3 protein: CASKQGGRNTEAFF
CDR3 DNA: TGTGCCAGCAAGCAGGGGGGGCGGAACACTGAAGCTTTCTTT
J gene: TRBJ1-1
clone size: -
D gene: TRBD1
V gene: TRBV6-4

CDR3 protein: CSVLRTGGDTEAFF
CDR3 DNA: TGCAGCGTTCTCCGGACAGGGGGAGACACTGAAGCTTTCTTT
J gene: TRBJ1-1
clone size: -
D gene: TRBD1
V gene: TRBV29-1

CDR3 protein: CASSYPSQLGENQPQHF
CDR3 DNA: TGTGCCAGCAGTTACCCTTCACAGCTGGGGGAAAATCAGCCCCAGCATTTT
J gene: TRBJ1-5
clone size: many
D gene: -
V gene: TRBV6-6

CDR3 protein: CASSSYGTSYEQYF
CDR3 DNA: TGTGCCAGCAGCTCCTACGGGACGTCCTACGAGCAGTACTTC
J gene: TRBJ2-7
clone size: -
D gene: -
V gene: TRBV7-8

CDR3 protein: CASSYQAGIEQYF
CDR3 DNA: TGTGCCAGCAGTTACCAGGCGGGTATCGAGCAGTACTTC
J gene: TRBJ2-7
clone size: many
D gene: -
V gene: TRBV6-5

CDR3 protein: CASSQDQAGATQYF
CDR3 DNA: TGTGCCAGCAGCCAAGATCAAGCGGGCGCGACCCAGTACTTC
J gene: TRBJ2-5
clone size: many
D gene: -
V gene: TRBV3-1

CDR3 protein: CASSHLVNTGELSYEQYF
CDR3 DNA: TGTGCCAGCAGCCACCTTGTCAACACCGGGGAGCTGTCCTACGAGCAGTACTTC
J gene: TRBJ2-7
clone size: once
D gene: -
V gene: TRBV9

CDR3 protein: CATSDLGEGIKETQYF
CDR3 DNA: TGTGCCACCAGTGATTTAGGGGAGGGAATCAAAGAGACCCAGTACTTC
J gene: TRBJ2-5
clone size: many
D gene: TRBD2
V gene: TRBV24-1

CDR3 protein: CASSLMGGSTNTGELFF
CDR3 DNA: TGTGCCAGCAGCCTTATGGGGGGCAGCACGAACACCGGGGAGCTGTTTTTT
J gene: TRBJ2-2
clone size: many
D gene: -
V gene: TRBV7-3

CDR3 protein: CASSLNSGENIQYF
CDR3 DNA: TGTGCCAGCAGCTTAAATTCAGGAGAAAACATTCAGTACTTC
J gene: TRBJ2-4
clone size: many
D gene: -
V gene: TRBV7-3

CDR3 protein: CASSGGEGPSEQYF
CDR3 DNA: TGTGCCAGCAGCGGCGGAGAGGGCCCCTCCGAGCAGTACTTC
J gene: TRBJ2-7
clone size: -
D gene: -
V gene: TRBV2

CDR3 protein: CASSAAPSSGDAYEQYF
CDR3 DNA: TGTGCCAGCAGCGCGGCTCCGAGCAGCGGGGACGCCTACGAGCAGTACTTC
J gene: TRBJ2-7
clone size: -
D gene: TRBD2
V gene: TRBV7-9

CDR3 protein: CASSGTSGGAEWELFF
CDR3 DNA: TGTGCCAGCAGCGGGACTAGCGGGGGGGCCGAGTGGGAGCTGTTTTTT
J gene: TRBJ2-2
clone size: once
D gene: TRBD2
V gene: TRBV7-9

CDR3 protein: CASSSKGEGQPQQYF
CDR3 DNA: TGTGCCAGCAGCTCCAAGGGAGAGGGGCAGCCCCAGCAGTACTTC
J gene: TRBJ2-7
clone size: -
D gene: -
V gene: TRBV7-2

CDR3 protein: CSASRQGTTAQHF
CDR3 DNA: TGCAGTGCTAGCCGGCAGGGGACGACCGCCCAGCATTTT
J gene: TRBJ1-5
clone size: -
D gene: -
V gene: TRBV20-1

CDR3 protein: CASSFLQSDRYTF
CDR3 DNA: TGCGCCAGCAGCTTCTTACAGTCCGATCGCTACACCTTC
J gene: TRBJ1-2
clone size: -
D gene: -
V gene: TRBV5-1